The next 17 T cell receptor beta chains were all read from a single sample in a study of cytomegalovirus exposure and HLA in healthy donors (dated by TCRdb to between 2016 and 2019). The library was obtained by the immunoSEQ multiplex PCR assay. Entries here come from immuneACCESS through TCRdb and include only in-frame sequences with V and J called. Some clones fail to appear in such tables; in the studies checked, an unresolved V gene covers under half of the shortfall, and the cause of the remainder is unknown. For this sample there are a few hundred thousand clones; 85% to 90% appear just once. 0.92% of the sample is in the top ten clones. Specimen: PBMCs. These receptors were taken from a woman under 30 in good health and CMV-seronegative.

The chain has TRBV13 and TRBJ1-2; tentative D call: TRBD1 (6 bases). Looked up from germline, CDR1 is PRHDT and CDR2 is FYEKMQ (reference sequence). There are 13 residues in the CDR3. The V gene lost 5 bases and the J gene lost 5 bases, with 12 bases spanning the gap. The CDR3 loop reads CASSMDSRYGYTF. Here the CDR3 DNA reads TGTGCCAGCAGCATGGACAGCCGTTATGGCTACACCTTC.

The chain has TRBV5-6 and TRBJ2-2, with a weak D call TRBD2 (6 bases). The CDR3 consists of 14 residues. With 0 bases removed from V and 6 bases from J, the gap between germline ends came to 9 bases. Per germline, CDR1 SGHDT and CDR2 YYEEEE. CDR3: CASSLVRDAGELFF. The CDR3, as DNA: TGTGCCAGCAGCTTGGTGCGGGACGCCGGGGAGCTGTTTTTT. Based on the CDR3 plus reference TRBV5-6 and TRBJ2-2, the full variable domain is DAGVTQSPTHLIKTRGQQVTLRCSPKSGHDTVSWYQQALGQGPQFIFQYYEEEERQRGNFPDRFSGHQFPNYSSELNVNALLLGDSALYLCASSLVRDAGELFFGEGSRLTVL.

The chain recombines TRBV5-1 with TRBJ1-4; D possibly corresponds to TRBD1 (6 bases). The germline V gene has CDR1 SGHRS and CDR2 YFSETQ. V dropped 0 bases and J dropped 8 bases, with 14 bases sitting between them. CDR3 length: 15 residues. The CDR3: CASSLDPGGREKLFF. Here the CDR3 DNA reads TGCGCCAGCAGCTTGGATCCCGGGGGGCGAGAAAAACTGTTTTTT.

The gene calls are TRBV6-1 and TRBJ2-3, with a weak D call TRBD2 (6 bases). This CDR3 contains 15 residues. The V gene's germline CDR1 is MNHNS and CDR2 SASEGT. The ends were cut back, 9 bases at V and 0 bases at J, with 16 bases in the middle. The CDR3 sequence is CARNRRGSSTDTQYF. The CDR3 DNA is TGTGCCAGGAACCGGAGGGGTTCTAGCACAGATACGCAGTATTTT.

J is TRBJ2-5 and V is TRBV28; 7 positions match TRBD2. CDR3 length: 17 amino acids. After removal of 5 bases from V and 5 bases from J, the junction contained 17 bases not matched to a gene. Germline-derived CDR1 and CDR2 are MDHEN and SYDVKM. CDR3 amino acids: CASSPSRRLAGGETQYF. The DNA for the CDR3 is TGTGCCAGCAGTCCCTCCAGAAGATTAGCGGGCGGGGAGACCCAGTACTTC.

Notes on this clone: The same CDR3 is also encoded by other DNA sequences in this sample. This chain joins TRBV25-1 and TRBJ1-3, with TRBD1 matching 8 bases. The CDR3 is 14 residues long. Germline loops: CDR1 MGHDK, CDR2 SYGVNS. The V and J ends lost 4 bases and 4 bases, in that order; junction bases with no gene match: 3. The chain's CDR3 is CASSGQGAGNTIYF. The CDR3 nucleotides read TGTGCCAGCAGTGGTCAGGGGGCGGGAAACACCATATATTTT.

The CDR3 nucleotides are TGTGCCAGCAGCCAGGGGGTGGGACAGGGAGCTGGGGCCAACGTCCTGACTTTC. As protein: CASSQGVGQGAGANVLTF. The V and J genes are TRBV27 and TRBJ2-6; 9 bases match TRBD1. Per germline, CDR1 MNHEY and CDR2 SMNVEV (reference sequence). Trimming removed 6 bases from V and 2 bases from J; junction bases left unmatched: 11. The CDR3 has 18 amino acids.

The rearrangement links TRBV6-5 to TRBJ1-6; D gene ambiguous. Germline V gene sequence: CDR1 MNHEY, CDR2 SVGAGI. This CDR3 comprises 10 residues. The V end lost 8 bases, the J end lost 9 bases, and 5 bases lay between the germline ends. CDR3 coding DNA: TGTGCCAGCGGCACTTCACCCCTCCACTTT. Translating gives CASGTSPLHF.

This chain joins TRBV28 and TRBJ1-1; no definite D call. V lost 7 bases to trimming and J lost 5 bases, with 11 bases between them. The CDR3 is 12 amino acids. The germline V gene encodes CDR1 MDHEN and CDR2 SYDVKM. CDR3 amino acids: CASTTYGTEAFF. The CDR3 coding sequence is TGTGCCAGCACCACCTATGGTACTGAAGCTTTCTTT.

This chain links TRBV5-4 with TRBJ2-1; possibly TRBD2 for D (6 bases). The V gene's germline CDR1 is SGHNT and CDR2 YYREEE (reference sequence). Trimming left V 1 base short and J 7 bases short, with 12 bases between. The CDR3 sequence is 14 residues long. CDR3 sequence: CASSLRLEGNEQFF. The CDR3 coding sequence is TGTGCCAGCAGCTTGCGACTAGAGGGGAATGAGCAGTTCTTC.

The chain employs TRBV5-6 and TRBJ2-7; 7 nucleotides line up with TRBD2. Losses at the gene ends were 0 bases for V and 5 bases for J; bases not matched to a gene: 8. The CDR3 is 15 residues long. Germline CDR1 SGHDT, CDR2 YYEEEE. CDR3 nucleotide sequence: TGTGCCAGCAGCTTGGTAGGGCGGGAGTCCCACGAGCAGTACTTC. Its translation: CASSLVGRESHEQYF.

The chain couples TRBV6-1 to TRBJ2-3, with 9 bases fitting TRBD1. Germline loops: CDR1 MNHNS, CDR2 SASEGT. After removal of 9 bases from V and 3 bases from J, the junction contained 7 bases not matched to a gene. The CDR3 sequence is 14 residues long. DNA of the CDR3: TGTGCCAGTTCGGACAGGGGACCGACAGATACGCAGTATTTT. The encoded protein is CASSDRGPTDTQYF.

The chain carries TRBV5-1 and TRBJ2-7, with TRBD1 matching 7 bases. The CDR3 loop spans 21 amino acids. Germline assignment: CDR1 SGHRS and CDR2 YFSETQ. After removal of 3 bases from V and 7 bases from J, the junction contained 31 bases not matched to a gene. The CDR3, as DNA: TGCGCCAGCAGCTCACCGGGACAGTCCCCTACGGGTTGGCTCCCGATGGAAGAGCAGTACTTC. This codes for CASSSPGQSPTGWLPMEEQYF.

V gene TRBV9 combines with J gene TRBJ1-5; tentatively, D is TRBD1 (6 bases). Trimming removed 3 bases at V and 2 bases at J, with 12 bases between. The length of the CDR3 is 15 residues. The germline CDR1 and CDR2 sequences are SGDLS and YYNGEE. The CDR3 DNA is TGTGCCAGCAGCGCCGACGGACAGCGCAATCAGCCCCAGCATTTT. It encodes CASSADGQRNQPQHF.

CDR3 DNA sequence: TGTGCCATCAGTCGGGACATAGTGTCCTATAATTCACCCCTCCACTTT. It codes for CAISRDIVSYNSPLHF. The rearrangement joins TRBV10-3 to TRBJ1-6; perhaps TRBD1 as D (6 bases). The V gene's germline CDR1 is ENHRY and CDR2 SYGVKD. Trimming removed 5 bases at V and 1 base at J, with 12 bases between. The length of the CDR3 is 16 residues.

V is TRBV27 and J is TRBJ1-1; D perhaps matches TRBD1 (5 bases). The CDR3 sequence is 15 residues long. CDR1 and CDR2 from the germline V gene are MNHEY and SMNVEV (reference sequence). V shed 5 bases and J shed 9 bases, with 22 bases lying between them. CDR3 sequence: CASSPNPGAGGKAFF. CDR3 nucleotide sequence: TGTGCCAGCAGTCCCAATCCCGGGGCCGGAGGGAAAGCTTTCTTT.

V and J are TRBV7-2 and TRBJ2-1, with D maybe TRBD2 (6 bases). CDR3 length: 17 residues. V lost 5 bases and J 4 bases, leaving 21 bases between the germline ends. The germline gives CDR1 SGHTA, CDR2 FQGNSA. CDR3 sequence (DNA): TGTGCCAGCAGCGCAACCCTACTAGCACACAATTACAATGAGCAGTTCTTC. It yields the protein CASSATLLAHNYNEQFF. The variable domain in full, completed from reference TRBV7-2 and TRBJ2-1, reads GAGVSQSPSNKVTEKGKDVELRCDPISGHTALYWYRQSLGQGLEFLIYFQGNSAPDKSGLPSDRFSAERTGGSVSTLTIQRTQQEDSAVYLCASSATLLAHNYNEQFFGPGTRLTVL.